This is a list of T cell receptor beta chains from one sample in a study of graft-versus-host responses after intestinal transplantation. No antigens are known for them. Clones were sequenced by immunoSEQ multiplex PCR, and TCRdb holds only the in-frame ones, with some missing. The profile shows about 78,000 clones, 90% of them singletons. The specimen was unstimulated CD8+ T cells sorted from spleen or lymph node cells, collected before transplant. These receptors were obtained from a human donor who was the organ donor for an intestinal transplant. The CDR3 runs from the conserved cysteine through the conserved F or W. D genes are given only for firm matches. Size is stated for part of the rows, as once, few or many counts, or as a class when the clone is expanded.

abundance	v_gene	j_gene	d_gene	CDR3nt	CDR3aa
-	TRBV5-1	TRBJ2-1	TRBD1	TGCGCCAGCAGCTTGGGACAGGGGTCCTACAATGAGCAGTTCTTC	CASSLGQGSYNEQFF
few	TRBV4-1	TRBJ1-6	-	TGCGCCAGCAGCCATGGCCCCGCAGCCTATAATTCACCCCTCCACTTT	CASSHGPAAYNSPLHF
-	TRBV28	TRBJ1-5	TRBD1	TGTGCCAGCAGTCGTTACAGGGGGTTAGGCAATCAGCCCCAGCATTTT	CASSRYRGLGNQPQHF
-	TRBV4-3	TRBJ1-6	-	TGCGCCAGCAGCCAATCCAGGGATCATTCACCCCTCCACTTT	CASSQSRDHSPLHF
-	TRBV6-1	TRBJ2-3	TRBD1	TGTGCCAGCAACCAGGACAGGATAAAGGATACGCAGTATTTT	CASNQDRIKDTQYF
-	TRBV5-1	TRBJ2-3	TRBD2	TGCGCCAGCAGCCAGGGGACTAGCGGGAACACAGATACGCAGTATTTT	CASSQGTSGNTDTQYF
-	TRBV28	TRBJ2-2	TRBD2	TGTGCCAGCAGTTTATGGTACCTAGCGGGGGACACCGGGGAGCTGTTTTTT	CASSLWYLAGDTGELFF
-	TRBV28	TRBJ2-2	-	TGTGCCAGCAGCCTATCCCGAACCGGGGAGCTGTTTTTT	CASSLSRTGELFF
-	TRBV25-1	TRBJ2-1	-	TGTGCCAGCAGTGACACAGCCTCTCGTATCGATGAGCAGTTCTTC	CASSDTASRIDEQFF
-	TRBV27	TRBJ2-3	-	TGTGCCAGCACCCTGGACAGACTGACAGATACGCAGTATTTT	CASTLDRLTDTQYF
-	TRBV11-2	TRBJ1-2	TRBD1	TGTGCCAGCAGCTTAGGGGCAGGGGGGTATGGCTACACCTTC	CASSLGAGGYGYTF
-	TRBV7-9	TRBJ2-3	TRBD2	TGTGCCAGCAGCTTAGCGAATAGCGGGGACTCAGATACGCAGTATTTT	CASSLANSGDSDTQYF
-	TRBV27	TRBJ2-3	TRBD2	TGTGCCAGCAGTTTCATCTCAAGCGGGGGTTATAGCACAGATACGCAGTATTTT	CASSFISSGGYSTDTQYF
-	TRBV7-8	TRBJ1-1	-	TGTGCCAGCAGCCCCAGGGTTGGGGACACTGAAGCTTTCTTT	CASSPRVGDTEAFF
-	TRBV28	TRBJ1-2	-	TGTGCCAGCAGTTATCTTTACAGGGCCTCTAACTATGGCTACACCTTC	CASSYLYRASNYGYTF
-	TRBV25-1	TRBJ2-3	TRBD2	TGTGCCAGCGGAAGACTAGCGGGGGTTACAGATACGCAGTATTTT	CASGRLAGVTDTQYF
-	TRBV29-1	TRBJ2-1	-	TGCAGCGTTGAAACCCAAGAGGGGCAGTTCTTC	CSVETQEGQFF
once	TRBV7-2	TRBJ2-1	-	TGTGCCAGCAGCTTAGATAGTCAGGGTAGCTCCTACAATGAGCAGTTCTTC	CASSLDSQGSSYNEQFF
-	TRBV11-2	TRBJ2-1	TRBD2	TGTGCCAGCAGGTATGAAAGCGGGGGGTACAATGAGCAGTTCTTC	CASRYESGGYNEQFF
-	TRBV4-3	TRBJ1-6	TRBD1	TGCGCCAGCAGCCGATCGCGGACAGGCTATTCACCCCTCCACTTT	CASSRSRTGYSPLHF
-	TRBV2	TRBJ2-5	TRBD2	TGTGCCAGCAGTGAGGGAGGGAAGGAGACCCAGTACTTC	CASSEGGKETQYF
-	TRBV5-8	TRBJ2-1	TRBD2	TGTGCCAGCAGCTTAGAACTTTCTAGCGGGGTTTACAATGAGCAGTTCTTC	CASSLELSSGVYNEQFF
-	TRBV10-3	TRBJ2-2	TRBD1	TGTGCCCTTTCGGACAGGGGGGCCGGGGAGCTGTTTTTT	CALSDRGAGELFF
-	TRBV6-1	TRBJ1-1	-	TGTGCCAGCAGTGAAGGATGGGGGGGGTTGAACACTGAAGCTTTCTTT	CASSEGWGGLNTEAFF
-	TRBV19	TRBJ1-4	-	TGTGCCGCTGCGGGGGGAAAACTGTTTTTT	CAAAGGKLFF
-	TRBV2	TRBJ2-5	-	TGTGCCAGCAGCCCCAGGGGGGCGTATGGTGATCAAGAGACCCAGTACTTC	CASSPRGAYGDQETQYF
-	TRBV25-1	TRBJ2-3	-	TGTGCCAGCACCCGAGGGACTGCAGATACGCAGTATTTT	CASTRGTADTQYF
-	TRBV18	TRBJ1-3	-	TGTGCCAGCTCATTGTCTCGACAGGCTGGAAACACCATATATTTT	CASSLSRQAGNTIYF
-	TRBV4-3	TRBJ1-1	TRBD1	TGCGCCAGCAGCCAAGACGCGACAGGGATGTTGAGAGCTTTCTTT	CASSQDATGMLRAFF
-	TRBV5-7	TRBJ1-2	-	TGTGCCAGCAGCTCCCCTCTGGAAGGGGTTGGCTACACCTTC	CASSSPLEGVGYTF
once	TRBV4-1	TRBJ1-1	-	TGCGCCATTTCCCGGGGGGGCCTCACTGAAGCTTTCTTT	CAISRGGLTEAFF
-	TRBV7-2	TRBJ2-1	TRBD1	TGTGCCAGCAGCCCGACAGGGAATGAGCAGTTCTTC	CASSPTGNEQFF
few	TRBV6-4	TRBJ2-2	-	TGTGCCAGCAGCCAGGGTCGTGACACCGGGGAGCTGTTTTTT	CASSQGRDTGELFF
-	TRBV7-6	TRBJ2-1	-	TGTGCCAGCAGCTTAAGGGGTCCCGGACAGCGTTACAATGAGCAGTTCTTC	CASSLRGPGQRYNEQFF
few	TRBV5-6	TRBJ1-3	-	TGTGCCAGCAGCCGGCTCGGGGACACCATATATTTT	CASSRLGDTIYF
once	TRBV7-2	TRBJ1-2	TRBD1	TGTGCCAGCAGCTTAGTCTCGGGACAGGGCGACACTTTTAACTTC	CASSLVSGQGDTFNF
-	TRBV10-2	TRBJ1-2	-	TGCGCCAGCAGTGAGTCGAGGGATTACTATGGCTACACCTTC	CASSESRDYYGYTF
-	TRBV13	TRBJ1-3	TRBD1	TGTACCAGCAGCCAGACAGGGGCTGGAAACACCATATATTTT	CTSSQTGAGNTIYF
-	TRBV2	TRBJ2-3	-	TGTGCCAGCACGTACACAGATACGCAGTATTTT	CASTYTDTQYF
once	TRBV4-1	TRBJ2-5	-	TGCGCCAGCAGCCAACGGACCCTGCGGGGAGAGACCCAGTACTTC	CASSQRTLRGETQYF
-	TRBV6-5	TRBJ2-1	-	TGTGCCAGCAGTTACAGGAGCTCCTACAATGAGCAGTTCTTC	CASSYRSSYNEQFF
-	TRBV6-5	TRBJ1-1	-	TGTGCCAGCAGTGTCCGGGGGGGGAACACTGAAGCTTTCTTT	CASSVRGGNTEAFF
-	TRBV13	TRBJ1-2	TRBD1	TGTGCCAGCAGCCCGGGACAGGGGGACTACACCTTC	CASSPGQGDYTF
once	TRBV12-5	TRBJ2-3	TRBD2	TGTGCTAGTGGTTTTGCCCCTAGCGGGGGGGCGACAGATACGCAGTATTTT	CASGFAPSGGATDTQYF
-	TRBV27	TRBJ1-1	-	TGTGCCAGCAGTTTGGCGGGAATGAACACTGAAGCTTTCTTT	CASSLAGMNTEAFF
-	TRBV28	TRBJ2-5	-	TGTGCCAGCAGGCGAGTAGCCTCCCCACAAGAGACCCAGTACTTC	CASRRVASPQETQYF
-	TRBV25-1	TRBJ1-2	-	TGTGCCAGCAGTGCCCCGACAGCTCCGTGGGGCTATGGCTACACCTTC	CASSAPTAPWGYGYTF
-	TRBV15	TRBJ2-5	-	TGTGCCACCAGCGAGAGTAAAGCCCCCCAAGAGACCCAGTACTTC	CATSESKAPQETQYF
-	TRBV28	TRBJ1-5	-	TGTGCCAGCAGTTTAGAAGGGGCCTACAATCAGCCCCAGCATTTT	CASSLEGAYNQPQHF
-	TRBV6-4	TRBJ2-3	TRBD2	TGTGCCAGCAGTGACACTAGCGGCACAGATACGCAGTATTTT	CASSDTSGTDTQYF